This entry lists 23 T cell receptor beta chains sequenced from one sample in a study of blood T cell repertoires in COVID-19. The data were produced by immunoSEQ multiplex PCR, yet TCRdb's version contains in-frame clones alone and is incomplete. The sample contains over 100,000 clones, 87% of which appear only once. The sample comprised peripheral blood. The receptor set was obtained from a man between 45 and 60 years old with active COVID-19.

The chain employs TRBV7-8 and TRBJ1-3, with TRBD1 matching over 9 bases. This CDR3 contains 15 residues. The junction had 1 base not matched to a gene; V was cut back by 2 bases and J by 2 bases. Per germline, CDR1 SGHVS and CDR2 FQNEAQ. CDR3 in amino acids: CASSLRTGAGNTIYF. The CDR3 nucleotides read TGTGCCAGCAGCTTACGGACAGGGGCTGGAAACACCATATATTTT.

This chain connects TRBV3-1 (or the pseudogene TRBV3-2) to TRBJ1-1; D is perhaps TRBD1 (5 bases). V was shortened by 5 bases and J by 2 bases, with 12 bases between the two germline ends. The CDR3 runs 14 residues. Germline V gives CDR1 LGHDT, CDR2 YNNKEL (reference sequence). CDR3: CASSFPGQNTEAFF. The CDR3 region has the DNA TGTGCCAGCAGCTTCCCAGGACAAAACACTGAAGCTTTCTTT.

The chain combines TRBV29-1 with TRBJ2-1, with D possibly matching TRBD2 (5 bases). CDR3 length: 15 amino acids. The V and J ends lost 3 bases and 1 base respectively, with 13 bases between them. Per germline, CDR1 SQVTM and CDR2 ANQGSEA. CDR3 protein: CSVESGEGSYNEQFF. The CDR3, as DNA: TGCAGCGTTGAGTCCGGGGAAGGGTCCTACAATGAGCAGTTCTTC.

The chain combines TRBV5-4 with TRBJ2-5; D might be TRBD2 (5 bases). Per the germline V gene, CDR1 is SGHNT and CDR2 is YYREEE (reference sequence). V gave up 5 bases and J gave up 4 bases, with 12 bases separating them. This CDR3 contains 13 residues. The CDR3 loop reads CASRTPSLETQYF. The DNA for the CDR3 is TGTGCCAGCAGAACCCCTAGCTTAGAGACCCAGTACTTC.

The rearrangement links TRBV6-5 to TRBJ1-2, with TRBD1 matching 9 bases. Trimming removed 8 bases from V and 0 bases from J; junction bases left unmatched: 7. The length of the CDR3 is 15 residues. The germline V gene encodes CDR1 MNHEY and CDR2 SVGAGI. CDR3 loop: CASGQQGATNYGYTF. For the CDR3, the DNA is TGTGCCAGCGGGCAACAGGGGGCTACTAACTATGGCTACACCTTC.

CDR3 sequence (DNA): TGTGCCAGCATCTCCGGGAGTAGAGGGGCCCAGTACTTC. Amino acid sequence: CASISGSRGAQYF. The genes are TRBV28 and TRBJ2-5, with TRBD2 as a possible D gene (6 bases). Germline CDR1 is MDHEN and CDR2 is SYDVKM. The CDR3 length is 13 residues. V was clipped by 7 bases and J by 9 bases, with 18 bases between them. Together with reference TRBV28 and TRBJ2-5, the CDR3 gives the full variable domain: DVKVTQSSRYLVKRTGEKVFLECVQDMDHENMFWYRQDPGLGLRLIYFSYDVKMKEKGDIPEGYSVSREKKERFSLILESASTNQTSMYLCASISGSRGAQYFGPGTRLLVL.

The chain employs TRBV5-5 and TRBJ2-7, with D possibly matching TRBD2 (6 bases). CDR1 SGHKS and CDR2 YYEKEE come from the germline V gene (reference sequence). CDR3 length equals 15 residues. V lost 3 bases to trimming and J lost 1 base, with 14 bases between them. CDR3 sequence: CASSSAGQPSYEQYF. The CDR3 DNA follows: TGTGCCAGCAGCTCGGCGGGGCAGCCTTCCTACGAGCAGTACTTC.

This sequence joins TRBV6-5 and TRBJ1-3; D gene ambiguous. Germline V gene sequence: CDR1 MNHEY, CDR2 SVGAGI. The CDR3 runs to 15 residues. Trimming stripped 5 bases from V and 0 bases from J, with 11 bases between. The CDR3 region is CASSTDKFSGNTIYF. As DNA, the CDR3 is TGTGCCAGCAGTACCGACAAATTCTCTGGAAACACCATATATTTT.

J is TRBJ2-3 and V is TRBV7-2, with a possible D match to TRBD2 (5 bases). The germline gives CDR1 SGHTA, CDR2 FQGNSA. This CDR3 contains 14 residues. Trimming pared 0 bases from V and 11 bases from J, leaving 15 bases between. The CDR3 protein is CASSLALTRDLQYF. The DNA for the CDR3 is TGTGCCAGCAGCTTAGCCCTGACTCGGGATCTGCAGTATTTT.

The chain has TRBV6-4 and TRBJ2-6, with D possibly matching TRBD1 (5 bases). From germline, CDR1 is MRHNA and CDR2 SNTAGT. V lost 0 bases and J lost 4, with 10 bases in between. The CDR3 sequence is 16 residues long. This CDR3 is CASSDSTVPGANVLTF. The CDR3 DNA sequence: TGTGCCAGCAGTGACTCGACAGTCCCGGGGGCCAACGTCCTGACTTTC.

This chain uses TRBV11-2 with TRBJ2-5, with D possibly matching TRBD1 (6 bases). Looked up from germline, CDR1 is SGHAT and CDR2 is FQNNGV. Trimming took off 5 bases at V and 4 bases at J, with 11 bases between the two ends. The CDR3 length is 13 residues. CDR3 coding DNA: TGTGCCAGCAGCCCCCGCAGGGGAGAGACCCAGTACTTC. Translated: CASSPRRGETQYF.

The rearrangement joins TRBV12-3 or TRBV12-4 to TRBJ1-5, with 7 positions matching TRBD1. The CDR3 extends over 13 amino acids. The ends lost 6 bases at V and 7 bases at J; junction bases unmatched: 6. CDR3 bases: TGTGCCAGCAGACAGACAGGGCCCCAGCCCCAGCATTTT. Translating gives CASRQTGPQPQHF.

The CDR3 spells CASSSGGAHGELFF. Written as DNA, the CDR3 is TGTGCCAGCAGTAGCGGGGGGGCCCACGGGGAGCTGTTTTTT. This chain uses TRBV7-2 with TRBJ2-2, with 11 positions matching TRBD2. V shed 6 bases, J shed 7 bases, and the junction held 4 bases outside the gene matches. There are 14 residues in the CDR3. Per germline, CDR1 SGHTA and CDR2 FQGNSA.

In its sample, this clone was seen a few times. V is TRBV5-4 and J is TRBJ2-2, with 7 nucleotides matching TRBD1. V gave up 0 bases and J gave up 2 bases; unmatched junction bases: 4. Germline V gene lookup returns CDR1 SGHNT and CDR2 YYREEE (reference sequence). CDR3 size: 16 residues. CDR3 sequence: CASSLARTGNTGELFF. The CDR3 nucleotides read TGTGCCAGCAGCTTGGCCCGGACAGGAAACACCGGGGAGCTGTTTTTT. Using reference TRBV5-4 and TRBJ2-2 for the parts outside the CDR3, the full variable domain is ETGVTQSPTHLIKTRGQQVTLRCSSQSGHNTVSWYQQALGQGPQFIFQYYREEENGRGNFPPRFSGLQFPNYSSELNVNALELDDSALYLCASSLARTGNTGELFFGEGSRLTVL.

The rearrangement joins TRBV12-3 or TRBV12-4 to TRBJ1-2; maybe TRBD1 (6 bases). CDR3 length equals 12 residues. V lost 10 bases, J lost 8 bases, and 17 bases lay in between. CDR3 loop: CATRTADRGYTF. CDR3 nucleotides: TGTGCCACAAGGACAGCGGATAGGGGCTACACCTTC.

The chain employs TRBV5-4 and TRBJ1-6, with 9 bases aligning to TRBD1. The V gene's germline CDR1 is SGHNT and CDR2 YYREEE (reference sequence). This CDR3 region has 16 residues. The V gene end was trimmed by 1 base and the J gene end by 9 bases; junction bases not matched to a gene: 8. The CDR3 coding sequence is TGTGCCAGCAGCTTGATCGTCGGACAGGGGTTTTCACCCCTCCACTTT. Its translation: CASSLIVGQGFSPLHF.

The chain uses TRBV7-2 and TRBJ2-3, with TRBD1 matching 8 bases. The V gene end was trimmed by 5 bases and the J gene end by 1 base; junction bases not matched to a gene: 2. The CDR3 sequence is 14 residues long. Germline CDR1 is SGHTA and CDR2 is FQGNSA. The CDR3 region has the DNA TGTGCCAGCAGCCGGGGACAGGGCACAGATACGCAGTATTTT. This encodes CASSRGQGTDTQYF.

V and J are TRBV5-1 and TRBJ2-3; 8 bases agree with TRBD2. Per germline, CDR1 SGHRS and CDR2 YFSETQ. With V trimmed by 5 bases and J by 2 bases, 10 bases remained unmatched. The CDR3 covers 16 residues. CDR3 nucleotides: TGCGCCAGCAGACTGTACGGGGGGGCGTTCACAGATACGCAGTATTTT. This translates into CASRLYGGAFTDTQYF.

The V call is TRBV11-2, the J call TRBJ2-6; D is uncertain. Per germline, CDR1 SGHAT and CDR2 FQNNGV. Trimming cost V 6 bases and J 4 bases, with 7 bases left between them. The CDR3 sequence is 13 residues long. CDR3 sequence: CASRALGANVLTF. The CDR3 DNA reads TGTGCCAGCAGGGCCCTCGGGGCCAACGTCCTGACTTTC.

The CDR3, as DNA: TGCGCCAGCAGCCAAGAGAATCCTGGGGCGGCCCCCGGGTGGAATGAGCAGTTCTTC. This gives the protein CASSQENPGAAPGWNEQFF. The J gene is TRBJ2-1, the V gene TRBV4-3; maybe TRBD1 (5 bases). CDR3 size: 19 residues. V lost 0 bases and J 7 bases, leaving 25 bases between the germline ends. CDR1 and CDR2 (germline): LGHNA, YSLEER.

The chain links TRBV2 to TRBJ1-2, with no clear D. CDR1 and CDR2 from the germline V gene are SNHLY and FYNNEI. The CDR3 consists of 15 residues. The germline V and J ends were trimmed by 0 bases and 5 bases, with 13 bases remaining between them. The chain's CDR3 is CASSEARFSRYGYTF. CDR3 coding DNA: TGTGCCAGCAGTGAAGCGAGGTTCTCTCGGTATGGCTACACCTTC.

The V call is TRBV20-1, the J call TRBJ2-3; the D is unclear. CDR3 length: 11 amino acids. CDR1 and CDR2 from the germline V gene are DFQATT and SNEGSKA (reference sequence). V lost 1 base to trimming and J lost 6 bases, with 5 bases between them. As DNA, the CDR3 is TGCAGTGCTAGAGTACGGGATACGCAGTATTTT. Translating gives CSARVRDTQYF.

The J gene is TRBJ2-2, the V gene TRBV12-5, with TRBD2 identical over 11 bases. This CDR3 region has 15 residues. CDR1 and CDR2 (germline): LGHNT, FRNRAP. V was pared by 9 bases and J by 7 bases, with 10 bases of the junction left unmatched. The DNA of the CDR3 is TGTGCTAGCCAAATTAGCGGGGGGGCCGGCGGGGAGCTGTTTTTT. Translated, it gives CASQISGGAGGELFF.